The 27 T cell receptor beta chains below were found in one sample sequenced in a study of cytomegalovirus exposure and HLA in healthy donors. PCR involved 60 Vbeta and 13 Jbeta primers. Generated by immunoSEQ multiplex PCR, the TCRdb table keeps only in-frame clones and is missing some. This sample has some 180,000 clones, with around 77% found just once. The sequencing input was PBMCs. The receptors derive from a woman in her twenties or thirties in good health and CMV-seronegative.

The V call is TRBV6-1, the J call TRBJ2-1; possible D gene TRBD1, 6 bases. Germline V gene sequence: CDR1 MNHNS, CDR2 SASEGT. Between the trimmed V and J ends, which lost 7 bases and 4 bases, there was a span of 11 bases. CDR3 length: 13 residues. DNA for the CDR3: TGTGCCAGCACCGGACAGATATACAATGAGCAGTTCTTC. Translating it yields CASTGQIYNEQFF.

This clone turned up a few times. The gene calls are TRBV4-3 and TRBJ1-1; D perhaps matches TRBD1 (5 bases). Germline CDR1 reads LGHNA; CDR2 reads YSLEER. This CDR3 has 14 amino acids. Trimming took off 3 bases at V and 0 bases at J, with 8 bases between the two ends. The CDR3 here is CASSQTDMNTEAFF. Written as DNA, the CDR3 is TGCGCCAGCAGCCAGACAGATATGAACACTGAAGCTTTCTTT.

This chain connects TRBV6-1 to TRBJ1-1; 8 bases match TRBD1. J was trimmed by 4 bases and V by 1 base; bases with no gene match: 8. CDR1 is MNHNS and CDR2 is SASEGT in the germline V gene. CDR3 length equals 16 residues. The CDR3 DNA sequence: TGTGCCAGCAGTGAAGAACCCACAGGGGGTAGCACTGAAGCTTTCTTT. Translated: CASSEEPTGGSTEAFF.

The chain has TRBV29-1 and TRBJ2-7, with 9 bases that match TRBD1. This CDR3 spans 12 amino acids. The V gene end was trimmed by 6 bases and the J gene end by 4 bases; junction bases not matched to a gene: 4. The germline V gene has CDR1 SQVTM and CDR2 ANQGSEA. CDR3 coding DNA: TGCAGCGTGGGGACAGGGCGATACGAGCAGTACTTC. Protein sequence: CSVGTGRYEQYF.

The chain is built from TRBV2 and TRBJ2-1; 10 nucleotides line up with TRBD2. CDR3 size: 19 residues. With V trimmed by 1 base and J by 0 bases, 9 bases remained unmatched. Germline V lookup: CDR1 SNHLY, CDR2 FYNNEI. CDR3 sequence: CASSEGDPSGGPSYNEQFF. The CDR3 DNA reads TGTGCCAGCAGTGAAGGAGATCCTAGCGGGGGCCCCTCCTACAATGAGCAGTTCTTC.

V and J are TRBV7-2 and TRBJ1-4; the D gene is possibly TRBD1 (5 bases). The CDR3 totals 15 residues. V dropped 5 bases and J dropped 3 bases, with 13 bases sitting between them. Germline V lookup: CDR1 SGHTA, CDR2 FQGNSA. Written as DNA, the CDR3 is TGTGCCAGCAGCCCTGACATGGGGCCTAATGAAAAACTGTTTTTT. It specifies CASSPDMGPNEKLFF.

The V and J genes are TRBV7-3 and TRBJ1-1; a weak D match, TRBD1 (6 bases). The CDR3 consists of 15 residues. Germline V gene data show CDR1 as SGHTA and CDR2 as FQGTGA. Trimming left V 1 base short and J 3 bases short, with 12 bases between. The chain's CDR3 is CASSLRGGSDTEAFF. The CDR3 DNA sequence: TGTGCCAGCAGCTTAAGGGGGGGCAGTGACACTGAAGCTTTCTTT.

This clone occurred once. The J gene is TRBJ1-1, the V gene TRBV25-1; weak D call: TRBD1 (5 bases). V gave up 5 bases and J gave up 4 bases, with 8 bases separating them. The CDR3 extends over 12 amino acids. Germline lookup yields CDR1 MGHDK and CDR2 SYGVNS. The CDR3 region is CASSWGGTEAFF. CDR3 DNA sequence: TGTGCCAGCAGTTGGGGGGGCACTGAAGCTTTCTTT.

The table lists this clone with a few counts. The V and J genes are TRBV10-3 and TRBJ2-3; maybe TRBD2 (6 bases). The V end lost 10 bases, the J end lost 4 bases, and 18 bases lay between the germline ends. Germline values: CDR1 ENHRY, CDR2 SYGVKD. This CDR3 has 14 amino acids. The CDR3 DNA follows: TGTGCCAGGAGAGACGGAGGGAGACCAGATACGCAGTATTTT. Amino acids: CARRDGGRPDTQYF.

This sequence joins TRBV4-1 and TRBJ1-5; tentatively, D is TRBD1 (6 bases). V lost 0 bases to trimming and J lost 2 bases, with 14 bases between them. The CDR3 has 17 amino acids. Germline loops: CDR1 MGHRA, CDR2 YSYEKL. DNA of the CDR3: TGCGCCAGCAGCCAAGATCGGGGGGCGAGAGGCAATCAGCCCCAGCATTTT. This codes for CASSQDRGARGNQPQHF.

This sequence joins TRBV29-1 and TRBJ2-1; possibly TRBD2 for D (6 bases). Between the trimmed V and J ends, which lost 4 bases and 2 bases, there was a span of 9 bases. CDR1 is SQVTM, CDR2 ANQGSEA, per germline. The CDR3 spans 13 residues. DNA for the CDR3: TGCAGCGTTGCTGGGAGGACCTACAATGAGCAGTTCTTC. Translated, it gives CSVAGRTYNEQFF.

The rearrangement links TRBV14 to TRBJ1-2; D is possibly TRBD1 (6 bases). The CDR3 is made up of 14 amino acids. Germline V gene sequence: CDR1 SGHDN, CDR2 FVKESK. Trimming stripped 2 bases from V and 7 bases from J, with 14 bases between. CDR3 coding DNA: TGTGCCAGCAGCCAAAATACAGGGTCATCTGGCTACACCTTC. It translates to CASSQNTGSSGYTF.

V and J are TRBV5-5 and TRBJ1-1, with D tentatively TRBD1 (5 bases). Germline assignment: CDR1 SGHKS and CDR2 YYEKEE (reference sequence). Trimming pared 1 base from V and 10 bases from J, leaving 20 bases between. The CDR3 contains 15 residues. The CDR3 spells CASSLFVQATGRAFF. For the CDR3, the DNA is TGTGCCAGCAGCTTGTTTGTACAGGCGACCGGTCGAGCTTTCTTT.

The chain links TRBV19 to TRBJ1-1, with a tentative D call TRBD1 (6 bases). The CDR3 covers 16 residues. Trimming took off 5 bases at V and 0 bases at J, with 16 bases between the two ends. The germline CDR1 and CDR2 sequences are LNHDA and SQIVND (reference sequence). As DNA, the CDR3 is TGTGCCAGTAGTCTTGGACAGAAAAAGGTGAACACTGAAGCTTTCTTT. Its protein is CASSLGQKKVNTEAFF.

The chain uses TRBV19 and TRBJ1-6; D not resolved. Trimming took 3 bases from V and 0 from J, leaving 9 bases between them. Germline V CDR1 and CDR2: LNHDA, SQIVND (reference sequence). This CDR3 contains 16 residues. CDR3 DNA sequence: TGTGCCAGTAGTATTCAATTTAGCTCCTATAATTCACCCCTCCACTTT. This sequence encodes CASSIQFSSYNSPLHF.

The J gene is TRBJ2-5, the V gene TRBV5-1; a possible D gene is TRBD1 (5 bases). The CDR3 spans 15 residues. Germline V gene data show CDR1 as SGHRS and CDR2 as YFSETQ. Deletions cut 0 bases from V and 3 bases from J, with 12 bases between. In nucleotides, the CDR3 is TGCGCCAGCAGCTTGGTCCCTAGGGGCGAAGAGACCCAGTACTTC. Residues: CASSLVPRGEETQYF.

The chain couples TRBV7-2 to TRBJ1-2; D gene uncertain. The germline V gene encodes CDR1 SGHTA and CDR2 FQGNSA. The CDR3 consists of 15 residues. Deletions cut 5 bases from V and 0 bases from J, with 13 bases between. The CDR3, as DNA: TGTGCCAGCAGCGCCCCGAACTTAGCTAACTATGGCTACACCTTC. It is translated as CASSAPNLANYGYTF.

The chain joins TRBV5-4 to TRBJ2-3; 10 bases agree with TRBD2. The germline V gene has CDR1 SGHNT and CDR2 YYREEE (reference sequence). CDR3 length equals 17 residues. Trimming removed 4 bases from V and 3 bases from J; junction bases left unmatched: 11. CDR3 region: CASSPSPSGGGTDTQYF. In nucleotides, the CDR3 is TGTGCCAGCAGCCCGAGCCCCAGCGGGGGGGGAACAGATACGCAGTATTTT.

This clone occurred once. The rearrangement joins TRBV30 to TRBJ1-2, with D tentatively TRBD1 (6 bases). This CDR3 has 14 amino acids. The germline V gene encodes CDR1 GTSNPN and CDR2 SVGIG (reference sequence). Trimming shortened V by 8 bases and J by 4 bases, and 20 bases separated the two germline ends. The CDR3 bases are TGTGCCCACCTAAGAAGGGGGTCGATCTATGGCTACACCTTC. Translated, it gives CAHLRRGSIYGYTF.

The V gene is TRBV30, the J gene TRBJ2-7, with TRBD1 as a possible D gene (5 bases). CDR3 length equals 13 residues. Germline CDR1 reads GTSNPN; CDR2 reads SVGIG (reference sequence). The V gene lost 2 bases and the J gene lost 5 bases, with 13 bases spanning the gap. DNA for the CDR3: TGTGCCTGGAGTCTAGGGGCCGTCCACGAGCAGTACTTC. This encodes CAWSLGAVHEQYF.

V is TRBV30 and J is TRBJ1-2; 8 bases line up with TRBD1. The germline V gene encodes CDR1 GTSNPN and CDR2 SVGIG (reference sequence). The V segment lost 3 bases and the J segment 2 bases; nucleotides outside the gene matches: 11. The CDR3 covers 16 residues. The CDR3 region is CAWRRWAGGANYGYTF. Written as DNA, the CDR3 is TGTGCCTGGAGGAGGTGGGCAGGGGGCGCGAACTATGGCTACACCTTC.

CDR3 DNA: TGCAGCGTTGAATTCCGCGGCACAGATACGCAGTATTTT. The encoded protein is CSVEFRGTDTQYF. This chain connects TRBV29-1 to TRBJ2-3; the D is unclear. Germline CDR1 and CDR2: SQVTM and ANQGSEA. V was clipped by 2 bases and J by 1 base, with 7 bases between them. The CDR3 is 13 amino acids.

The gene calls are TRBV5-1 and TRBJ1-5; D is perhaps TRBD1 (5 bases). The V gene lost 2 bases and the J gene lost 3 bases, with 18 bases spanning the gap. From germline, CDR1 is SGHRS and CDR2 YFSETQ. This CDR3 spans 17 amino acids. For the CDR3, the DNA is TGCGCCAGCAGCTTCGGGGGGGGGAAAGGATACAATCAGCCCCAGCATTTT. Translated: CASSFGGGKGYNQPQHF. Full variable domain (remainder filled in from reference TRBV5-1 and TRBJ1-5): KAGVTQTPRYLIKTRGQQVTLSCSPISGHRSVSWYQQTPGQGLQFLFEYFSETQRNKGNFPGRFSGRQFSNSRSEMNVSTLELGDSALYLCASSFGGGKGYNQPQHFGDGTRLSIL.

As regards this clone: Its ends do not fully match the called genes, so a read error is possible. J is TRBJ1-2 and V is TRBV19; maybe TRBD1 (6 bases). Germline V gene lookup returns CDR1 LNHDA and CDR2 SQIVND (reference sequence). The CDR3 has 15 amino acids. The CDR3 loop is CASSIPWAGEGSMSF. The CDR3 nucleotides are TGTGCCAGTAGTATACCTTGGGCAGGGGAGGGCTCAATGTCCTTC.

V usage is TRBV7-2 and J usage is TRBJ1-1; the D is unclear. CDR1 is SGHTA and CDR2 is FQGNSA in the germline V gene. Trimming left V 5 bases short and J 9 bases short, with 19 bases between. The CDR3 runs 14 residues. The CDR3 DNA follows: TGTGCCAGCAGCCCAACCTCCCTCCCGACTAAAGCTTTCTTT. It codes for CASSPTSLPTKAFF.

The chain has TRBV27 and TRBJ2-7; 10 bases align to TRBD1. Per the germline V gene, CDR1 is MNHEY and CDR2 is SMNVEV (reference sequence). The length of the CDR3 is 15 residues. With 0 bases clipped from V and 6 bases from J, the junction kept 5 bases outside the gene matches. In nucleotides, the CDR3 is TGTGCCAGCAGTTTATCCGGGACAGGGGTGGGCGAGCAGTACTTC. It encodes CASSLSGTGVGEQYF.

The chain joins TRBV5-1 to TRBJ1-4; D ambiguous. V lost 2 bases and J 6 bases, leaving 17 bases between the germline ends. The CDR3 has 16 residues. CDR1 is SGHRS and CDR2 is YFSETQ in the germline V gene. The CDR3 region has the DNA TGCGCCAGCAGCTTAAGCCCGGCGGGGATGGATGAAAAACTGTTTTTT. This sequence encodes CASSLSPAGMDEKLFF.